This T cell receptor (beta chain) was sequenced in a study of neoadjuvant anti-PD-1 for oral cavity cancer. Study-wide context: Patients without progression received a fourth nivolumab dose around day 43, then surgical resection on days 50-56. Overall study results and limits: Pretreatment Treg/Th17 ratio correlated inversely with post-treatment tumor clonality. TCR analyses covered only a few patients per response group.

Germline CDR1 is KGHSH and CDR2 is LQKENI. The CDR3 extends over 15 amino acids. Deletions cut 2 bases from V and 0 bases from J, with 8 bases between. Time point given: after neoadjuvant nivolumab, at surgical resection. Assay: immunoSEQ multiplex PCR; the TCRdb copy retains only in-frame clones and omits some. The sample lists approximately 37,000 clones; around 40% were seen once. Regarding this clone: What it binds is not known.

The input for sequencing was tumor tissue, taken after nivolumab (anti-PD-1) treatment. This TCR derives from a person aged 35 to 85 with oral cavity squamous cell carcinoma. The genes are TRBV18 and TRBJ1-3; D is undetermined. CDR3 sequence (DNA): TGTGCCAGCTCACCATCACGGCGCTCTGGAAACACCATATATTTT. It translates to CASSPSRRSGNTIYF.